This T cell receptor beta chain was captured in a study of blood T cell repertoires in COVID-19. Study-wide background: Researchers got acute and convalescent COVID-19 samples from the United States, Italy and Spain. The analysed material was cDNA or gDNA that came from T cells, B-cell-depleted T cells, or PBMCs.

Study processing details: Using reference gene primer amplification, nucleated cell counts were estimated. Profiled with immunoSEQ multiplex PCR; TCRdb holds only in-frame clones, not every one. D and trimming were read from the DNA, whereas the V and J calls and clone size are those reported in that table. The table has approximately 110,000 clones, 75% to 90% seen once. The V and J ends lost 3 bases and 7 bases, in that order; junction bases with no gene match: 10. Germline assignment: CDR1 LGHDT and CDR2 YNNKEL (reference sequence). The CDR3 sequence is 17 residues long. V usage is TRBV3-1 (or the pseudogene TRBV3-2) and J usage is TRBJ2-1, with 12 nucleotides matching TRBD2. Input material: peripheral blood. The sequence came from a woman in her sixties with acute or convalescent COVID-19. CDR3 region: CASSQGRTSGNSNEQFF. The CDR3 DNA follows: TGTGCCAGCAGCCAGGGGCGGACTAGCGGGAATTCTAATGAGCAGTTCTTC.